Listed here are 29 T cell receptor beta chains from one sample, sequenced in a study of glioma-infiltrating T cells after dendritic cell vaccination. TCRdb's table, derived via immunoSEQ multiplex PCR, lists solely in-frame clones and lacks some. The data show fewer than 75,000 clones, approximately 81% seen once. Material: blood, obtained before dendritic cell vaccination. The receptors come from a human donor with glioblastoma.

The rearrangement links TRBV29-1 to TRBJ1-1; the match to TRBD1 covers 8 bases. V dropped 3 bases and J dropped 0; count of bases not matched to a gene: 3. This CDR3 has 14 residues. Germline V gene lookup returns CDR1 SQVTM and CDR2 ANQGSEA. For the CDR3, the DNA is TGCAGCGTTGATGACAGGGGAGTGAACACTGAAGCTTTCTTT. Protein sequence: CSVDDRGVNTEAFF. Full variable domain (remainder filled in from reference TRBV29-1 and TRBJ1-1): SAVISQKPSRDICQRGTSLTIQCQVDSQVTMMFWYRQQPGQSLTLIATANQGSEATYESGFVIDKFPISRPNLTFSTLTVSNMSPEDSSIYLCSVDDRGVNTEAFFGQGTRLTVV.

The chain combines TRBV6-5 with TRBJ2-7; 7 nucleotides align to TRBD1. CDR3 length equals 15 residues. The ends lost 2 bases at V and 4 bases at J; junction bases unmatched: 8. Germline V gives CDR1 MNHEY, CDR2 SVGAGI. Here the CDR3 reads CASSYGRTGRYEQYF. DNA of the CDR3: TGTGCCAGCAGTTACGGCCGGACAGGTCGGTACGAGCAGTACTTC.

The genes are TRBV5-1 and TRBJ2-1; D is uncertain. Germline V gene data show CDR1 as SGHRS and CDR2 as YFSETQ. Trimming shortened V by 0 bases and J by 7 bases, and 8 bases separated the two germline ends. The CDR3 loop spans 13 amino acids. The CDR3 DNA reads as TGCGCCAGCAGCTTGGCCACCCTAAATGAGCAGTTCTTC. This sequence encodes CASSLATLNEQFF.

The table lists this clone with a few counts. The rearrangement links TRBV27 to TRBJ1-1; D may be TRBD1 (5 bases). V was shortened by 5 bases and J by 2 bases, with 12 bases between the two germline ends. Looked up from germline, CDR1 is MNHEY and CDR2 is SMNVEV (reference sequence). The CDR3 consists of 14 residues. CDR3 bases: TGTGCCAGCAGTCCGCGGGACGCCAACACTGAAGCTTTCTTT. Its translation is CASSPRDANTEAFF.

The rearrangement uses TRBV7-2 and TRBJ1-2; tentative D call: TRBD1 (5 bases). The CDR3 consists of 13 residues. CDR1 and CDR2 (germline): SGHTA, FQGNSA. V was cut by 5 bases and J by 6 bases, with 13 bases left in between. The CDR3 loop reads CASSPGGSDGYTF. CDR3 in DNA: TGTGCCAGCAGCCCGGGGGGGTCTGATGGCTACACCTTC.

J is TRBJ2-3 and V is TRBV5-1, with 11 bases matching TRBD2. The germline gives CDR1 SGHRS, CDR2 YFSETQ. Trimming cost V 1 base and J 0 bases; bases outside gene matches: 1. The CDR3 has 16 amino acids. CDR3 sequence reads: CASSLRLAGSTDTQYF. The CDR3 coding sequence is TGCGCCAGCAGCTTGAGACTAGCGGGGAGCACAGATACGCAGTATTTT.

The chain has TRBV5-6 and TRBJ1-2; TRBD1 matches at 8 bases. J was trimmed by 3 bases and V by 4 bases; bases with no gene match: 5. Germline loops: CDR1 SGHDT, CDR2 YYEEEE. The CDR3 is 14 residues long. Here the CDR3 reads CASSADRGDYGYTF. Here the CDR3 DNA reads TGTGCCAGCAGCGCCGACAGGGGAGACTATGGCTACACCTTC.

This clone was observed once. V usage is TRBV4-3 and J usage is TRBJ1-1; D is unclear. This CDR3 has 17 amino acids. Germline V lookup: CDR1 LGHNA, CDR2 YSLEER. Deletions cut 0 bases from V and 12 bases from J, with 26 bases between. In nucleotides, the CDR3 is TGCGCCAGCAGCCAAGATCTTGGAGGGTACAGTAGCGGTGTAACTTTCTTT. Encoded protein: CASSQDLGGYSSGVTFF.

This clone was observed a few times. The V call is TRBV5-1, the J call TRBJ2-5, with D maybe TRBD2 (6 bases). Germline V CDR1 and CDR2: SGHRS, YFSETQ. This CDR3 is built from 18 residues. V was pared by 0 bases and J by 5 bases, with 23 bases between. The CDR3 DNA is TGCGCCAGCAGCTTGGCTTGGCAGGGAGGTCGGAATGGGGAGACCCAGTACTTC. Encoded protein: CASSLAWQGGRNGETQYF. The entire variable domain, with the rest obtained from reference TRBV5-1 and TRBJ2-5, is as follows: KAGVTQTPRYLIKTRGQQVTLSCSPISGHRSVSWYQQTPGQGLQFLFEYFSETQRNKGNFPGRFSGRQFSNSRSEMNVSTLELGDSALYLCASSLAWQGGRNGETQYFGPGTRLLVL.

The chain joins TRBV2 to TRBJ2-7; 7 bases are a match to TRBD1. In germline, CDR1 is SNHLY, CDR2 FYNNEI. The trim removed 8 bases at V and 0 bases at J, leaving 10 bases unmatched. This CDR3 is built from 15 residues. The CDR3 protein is CASGKDRTNSYEQYF. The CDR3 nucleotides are TGTGCCAGCGGAAAGGACAGGACGAACTCCTACGAGCAGTACTTC.

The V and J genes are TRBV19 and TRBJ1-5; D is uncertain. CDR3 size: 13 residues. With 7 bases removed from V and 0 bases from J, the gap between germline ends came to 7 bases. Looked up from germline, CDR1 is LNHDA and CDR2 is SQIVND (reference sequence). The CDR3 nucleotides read TGTGCCAGTACGATCGGTAGCAATCAGCCCCAGCATTTT. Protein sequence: CASTIGSNQPQHF. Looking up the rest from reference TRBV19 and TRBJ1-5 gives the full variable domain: DGGITQSPKYLFRKEGQNVTLSCEQNLNHDAMYWYRQDPGQGLRLIYYSQIVNDFQKGDIAEGYSVSREKKESFPLTVTSAQKNPTAFYLCASTIGSNQPQHFGDGTRLSIL.

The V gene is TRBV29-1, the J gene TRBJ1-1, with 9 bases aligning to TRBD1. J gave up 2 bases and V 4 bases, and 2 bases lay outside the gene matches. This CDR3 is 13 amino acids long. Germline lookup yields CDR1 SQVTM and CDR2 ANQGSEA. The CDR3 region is CSVATGGNTEAFF. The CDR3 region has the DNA TGCAGCGTTGCGACAGGGGGAAACACTGAAGCTTTCTTT.

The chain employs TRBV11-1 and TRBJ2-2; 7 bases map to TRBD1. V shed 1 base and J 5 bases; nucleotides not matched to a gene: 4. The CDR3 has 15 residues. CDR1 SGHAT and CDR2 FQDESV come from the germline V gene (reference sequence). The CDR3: CASSLEDRKTGELFF. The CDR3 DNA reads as TGTGCCAGCAGCTTAGAGGACAGGAAAACCGGGGAGCTGTTTTTT.

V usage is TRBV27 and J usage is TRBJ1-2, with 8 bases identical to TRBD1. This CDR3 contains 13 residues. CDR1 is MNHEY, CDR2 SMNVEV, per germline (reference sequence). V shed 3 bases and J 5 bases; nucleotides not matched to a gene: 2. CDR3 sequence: CASSFTGGYGYTF. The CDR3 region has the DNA TGTGCCAGCAGTTTTACAGGGGGATATGGCTACACCTTC.

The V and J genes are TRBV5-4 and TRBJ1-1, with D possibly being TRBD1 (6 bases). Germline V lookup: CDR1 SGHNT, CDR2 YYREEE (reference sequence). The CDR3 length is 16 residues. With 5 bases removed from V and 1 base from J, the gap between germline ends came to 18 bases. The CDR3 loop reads CASRSTQRDTNTEAFF. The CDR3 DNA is TGTGCCAGCAGATCCACCCAACGGGACACGAACACTGAAGCTTTCTTT.

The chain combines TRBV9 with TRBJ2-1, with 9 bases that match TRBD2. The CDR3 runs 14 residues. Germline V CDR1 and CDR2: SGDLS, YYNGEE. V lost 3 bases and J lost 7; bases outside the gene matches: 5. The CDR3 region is CASSEGGGVNEQFF. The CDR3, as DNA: TGTGCCAGCAGCGAAGGCGGGGGGGTAAATGAGCAGTTCTTC.

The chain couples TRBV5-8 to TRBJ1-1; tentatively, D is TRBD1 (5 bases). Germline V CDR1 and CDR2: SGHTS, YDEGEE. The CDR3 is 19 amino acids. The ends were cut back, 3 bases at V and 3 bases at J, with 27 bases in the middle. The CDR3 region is CASSSTRDSNRYGHTEAFF. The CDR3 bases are TGTGCCAGCAGCTCAACCCGGGACTCCAATCGCTATGGTCACACTGAAGCTTTCTTT. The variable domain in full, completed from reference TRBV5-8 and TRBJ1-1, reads EAGVTQSPTHLIKTRGQQATLRCSPISGHTSVYWYQQALGLGLQFLLWYDEGEERNRGNFPPRFSGRQFPNYSSELNVNALELEDSALYLCASSSTRDSNRYGHTEAFFGQGTRLTVV.

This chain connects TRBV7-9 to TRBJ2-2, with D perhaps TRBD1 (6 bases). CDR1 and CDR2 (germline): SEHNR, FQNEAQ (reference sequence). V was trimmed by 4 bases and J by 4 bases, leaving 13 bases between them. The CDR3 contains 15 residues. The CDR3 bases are TGTGCCAGCAGCTCCCTCGGGACACGCACCGGGGAGCTGTTTTTT. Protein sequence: CASSSLGTRTGELFF.

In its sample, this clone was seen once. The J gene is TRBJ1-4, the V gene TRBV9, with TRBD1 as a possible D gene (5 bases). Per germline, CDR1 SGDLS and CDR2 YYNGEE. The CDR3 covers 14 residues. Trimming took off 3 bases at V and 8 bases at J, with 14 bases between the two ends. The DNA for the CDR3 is TGTGCCAGCAGCGCGAACGCCGGGGGAGAAAAACTGTTTTTT. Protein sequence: CASSANAGGEKLFF.

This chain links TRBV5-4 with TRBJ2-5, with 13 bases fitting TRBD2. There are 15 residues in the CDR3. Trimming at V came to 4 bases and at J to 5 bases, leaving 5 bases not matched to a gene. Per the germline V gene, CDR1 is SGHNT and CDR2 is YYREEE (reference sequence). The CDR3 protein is CASSQLAGGPETQYF. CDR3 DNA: TGTGCCAGCAGCCAACTAGCGGGGGGGCCGGAGACCCAGTACTTC.

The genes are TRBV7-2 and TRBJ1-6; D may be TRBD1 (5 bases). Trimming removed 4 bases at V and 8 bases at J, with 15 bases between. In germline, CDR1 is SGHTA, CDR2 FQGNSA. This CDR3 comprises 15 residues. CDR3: CASSSLPGEDSPLHF. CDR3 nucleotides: TGTGCCAGCAGCTCCCTTCCGGGGGAAGATTCACCCCTCCACTTT.

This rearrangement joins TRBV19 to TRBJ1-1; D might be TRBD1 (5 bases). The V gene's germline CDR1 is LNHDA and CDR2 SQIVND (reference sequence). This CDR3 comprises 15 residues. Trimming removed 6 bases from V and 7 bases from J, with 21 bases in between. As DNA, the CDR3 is TGTGCCAGTAGGTTCGTAGGGCAAGGGGTGGATGAAGCTTTCTTT. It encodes CASRFVGQGVDEAFF.

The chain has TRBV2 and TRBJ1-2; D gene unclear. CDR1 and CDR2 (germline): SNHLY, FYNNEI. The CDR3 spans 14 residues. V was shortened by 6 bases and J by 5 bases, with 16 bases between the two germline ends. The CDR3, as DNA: TGTGCCAGCAGCACGAGGGTGGAGGGATATGGCTACACCTTC. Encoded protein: CASSTRVEGYGYTF.

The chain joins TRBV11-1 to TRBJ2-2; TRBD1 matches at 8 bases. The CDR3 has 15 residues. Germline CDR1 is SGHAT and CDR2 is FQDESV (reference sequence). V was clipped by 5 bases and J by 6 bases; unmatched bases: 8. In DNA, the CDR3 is TGTGCCAGCAGCCCACCCACAGGGGGTGCCGGGGAGCTGTTTTTT. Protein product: CASSPPTGGAGELFF.

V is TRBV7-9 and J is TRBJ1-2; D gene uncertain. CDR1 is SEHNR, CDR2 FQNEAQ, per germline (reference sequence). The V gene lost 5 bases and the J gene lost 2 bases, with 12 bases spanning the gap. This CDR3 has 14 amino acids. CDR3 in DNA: TGTGCCAGCAGCCCCTCGGAGACCAACTATGGCTACACCTTC. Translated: CASSPSETNYGYTF.

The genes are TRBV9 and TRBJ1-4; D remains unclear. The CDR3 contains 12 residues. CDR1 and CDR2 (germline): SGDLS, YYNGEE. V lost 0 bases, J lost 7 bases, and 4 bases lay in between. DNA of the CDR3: TGTGCCAGCAGCGTAGTCGGTGAAAAACTGTTTTTT. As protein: CASSVVGEKLFF.

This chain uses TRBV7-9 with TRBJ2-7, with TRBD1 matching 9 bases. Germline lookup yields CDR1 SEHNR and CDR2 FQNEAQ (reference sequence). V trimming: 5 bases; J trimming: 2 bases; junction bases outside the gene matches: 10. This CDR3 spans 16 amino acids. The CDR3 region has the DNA TGTGCCAGCAGCACGTTCACAGGGGGCCTAACCTACGAGCAGTACTTC. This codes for CASSTFTGGLTYEQYF.

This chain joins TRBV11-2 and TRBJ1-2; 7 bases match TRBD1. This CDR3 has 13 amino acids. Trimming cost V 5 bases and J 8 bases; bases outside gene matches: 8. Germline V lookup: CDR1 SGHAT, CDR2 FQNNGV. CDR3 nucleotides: TGTGCCAGCAGCCTGGGGTCACAGGGGGGCTACACCTTC. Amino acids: CASSLGSQGGYTF.

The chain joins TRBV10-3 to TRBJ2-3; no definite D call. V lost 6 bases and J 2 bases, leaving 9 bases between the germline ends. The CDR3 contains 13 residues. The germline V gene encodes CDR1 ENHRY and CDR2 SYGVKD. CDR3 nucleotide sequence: TGTGCCATCAGCGGCGGCACCACAGATACGCAGTATTTT. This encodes CAISGGTTDTQYF.